Listed here are 28 T cell receptor beta chains from one sample, sequenced in a study of blood T cells in healthy people across ages. Primers used in a second PCR of roughly 6 to 11 cycles were a sample-barcoded 5' primer and a J-beta primer mix. TCRdb called the 5' RACE reads again in MiXCR, with one record for every CDR3 protein. The sample has 1.4 million or so distinct CDR3 sequences, approximately 43% seen once. The sample was blood. These receptors originate from a woman between 18 and 29 years old in good health.

A few counts support this clonotype. The V call is TRBV7-9, the J call TRBJ1-2; 9 bases fit TRBD1. The germline V gene encodes CDR1 SEHNR and CDR2 FQNEAQ (reference sequence). J lost 4 bases, V lost 4 bases, and 7 bases had no gene match. The CDR3 spans 15 residues. The CDR3 region has the DNA TGTGCCAGCAGCTCTTGGGACAGGGCAATCTATGGCTACACCTTC. Translation gives CASSSWDRAIYGYTF.

The rearrangement uses TRBV20-1 and TRBJ1-4; 8 bases are shared with TRBD1. The CDR3 totals 14 residues. Losses at the gene ends were 6 bases for V and 5 bases for J; bases not matched to a gene: 8. CDR1 and CDR2 (germline): DFQATT, SNEGSKA (reference sequence). The CDR3 region has the DNA TGCAGTGCGAACCGGGACAGGCAAAATGAAAAACTGTTTTTT. Its protein product is CSANRDRQNEKLFF.

The sample holds a few counts of this clonotype. The chain joins TRBV4-3 to TRBJ1-2, with D possibly matching TRBD1 (5 bases). CDR1 LGHNA and CDR2 YSLEER come from the germline V gene. The CDR3 loop spans 15 amino acids. The V end was cut by 1 base, the J end by 2 bases, with 11 bases between. The CDR3 DNA is TGCGCCAGCAGCCAAGTGAAGGGGCTGAACTATGGCTACACCTTC. This gives the protein CASSQVKGLNYGYTF.

This clonotype was counted once. The rearrangement uses TRBV6-2 or TRBV6-3 and TRBJ2-1; 7 bases line up with TRBD1. J lost 7 bases, V lost 5 bases, and 14 bases had no gene match. This CDR3 spans 16 amino acids. CDR1 is MNHEY and CDR2 is SVGEGT in the germline V gene. The CDR3 DNA reads as TGTGCCAGCAGTCGCCCCGGGGACAGCCCTAGAAATGAGCAGTTCTTC. As protein: CASSRPGDSPRNEQFF.

This clonotype was recorded once. V and J are TRBV29-1 and TRBJ1-3, with 7 bases that match TRBD1. V lost 6 bases, J lost 4 bases, and 6 bases stayed unmatched. This CDR3 is built from 13 residues. Germline V gene data show CDR1 as SQVTM and CDR2 as ANQGSEA. The CDR3 DNA reads as TGCAGCGTAACCCCGGGACAGGGAAACACCATATATTTT. Its protein product is CSVTPGQGNTIYF.

The chain employs TRBV7-9 and TRBJ2-7; the D gene could be TRBD1 or TRBD2 (5 bases each). The CDR3 totals 14 residues. Germline V gene sequence: CDR1 SEHNR, CDR2 FQNEAQ (reference sequence). With 3 bases removed from V and 7 bases from J, the gap between germline ends came to 16 bases. This CDR3 reads CASSFWGSYNEQYF. CDR3 sequence (DNA): TGTGCCAGCAGCTTCTGGGGGTCCTACAATGAGCAGTACTTC.

The rearrangement links TRBV2 to TRBJ1-3; 8 bases line up with TRBD1. Germline CDR1 SNHLY, CDR2 FYNNEI. This CDR3 has 17 amino acids. V lost 8 bases, J lost 0 bases, and 12 bases stayed unmatched. The CDR3 DNA is TGTGCCAGCGGGTATGGACAGGGAGGGAACTCTGGAAACACCATATATTTT. Protein product: CASGYGQGGNSGNTIYF.

The V call is TRBV4-1, the J call TRBJ1-2; D ambiguous. CDR1 is MGHRA and CDR2 is YSYEKL in the germline V gene. Trimming pared 3 bases from V and 8 bases from J, leaving 10 bases between. This CDR3 comprises 12 residues. CDR3 sequence (DNA): TGCGCCAGCAGCCAGAACGCCCAGGGCTACACCTTC. Its protein is CASSQNAQGYTF.

The rearrangement uses TRBV5-1 and TRBJ2-7; D uncertain. Trimming shortened V by 0 bases and J by 3 bases, and 16 bases separated the two germline ends. The CDR3 has 16 residues. Germline CDR1 SGHRS, CDR2 YFSETQ. CDR3 nucleotides: TGCGCCAGCAGCTTGGGTCTAGGCGTGGGCCTCTACGAGCAGTACTTC. It is translated as CASSLGLGVGLYEQYF.

The chain has TRBV18 and TRBJ2-2; TRBD2 might be the D (6 bases). Trimming pared 7 bases from V and 1 base from J, leaving 10 bases between. Looked up from germline, CDR1 is KGHSH and CDR2 is LQKENI. The CDR3 spans 14 residues. The CDR3 loop is CASCGTVNTGELFF. The CDR3 region has the DNA TGTGCCAGCTGCGGGACGGTGAACACCGGGGAGCTGTTTTTT.

The V call is TRBV27, the J call TRBJ2-5; D tentatively reads TRBD1 or TRBD2 (5 bases each). The germline gives CDR1 MNHEY, CDR2 SMNVEV (reference sequence). Between the trimmed V and J ends, which lost 5 bases and 2 bases, there was a span of 18 bases. The CDR3 is made up of 16 amino acids. The CDR3 region is CASSPVRDPLQETQYF. CDR3 nucleotides: TGTGCCAGCAGTCCTGTGAGGGACCCGCTACAAGAGACCCAGTACTTC.

V gene TRBV18 combines with J gene TRBJ2-5, with D unresolved. CDR1 KGHSH and CDR2 LQKENI come from the germline V gene. The ends were cut back, 0 bases at V and 1 base at J, with 6 bases in the middle. CDR3 length: 14 residues. CDR3 sequence: CASSPPAAQETQYF. In DNA, the CDR3 is TGTGCCAGCTCACCACCGGCAGCCCAAGAGACCCAGTACTTC.

The CDR3 loop is CASRPRLADYNEQYF. As DNA, the CDR3 is TGTGCCAGCAGACCGAGACTAGCGGACTACAATGAGCAGTACTTC. J is TRBJ2-1 and V is TRBV28, with 9 positions matching TRBD2. The J call may be mistaken, given a closer DNA end match to TRBJ2-7. Germline values: CDR1 MDHEN, CDR2 SYDVKM. The CDR3 extends over 15 amino acids.

The V gene is TRBV27, the J gene TRBJ1-5; the D is unclear. CDR3 size: 13 residues. V was pared by 3 bases and J by 4 bases, with 7 bases between. CDR1 is MNHEY and CDR2 is SMNVEV in the germline V gene (reference sequence). CDR3 nucleotides: TGTGCCAGCAGTTTCGGCAAGAATCAGCCCCAGCATTTT. Translation: CASSFGKNQPQHF.

Remarks on this clonotype: With a much larger clone just one base away, this may be a read error. CDR3 nucleotide sequence: TGTGCCAGCAGTCTCAACTGGGTGATCACAGATACGCAGTATTTT. The encoded protein is CASSLNWVITDTQYF. The gene calls are TRBV12-3 or TRBV12-4 and TRBJ2-3; D is unresolved. The V end was cut by 5 bases, the J end by 2 bases, with 14 bases between. The CDR3 is 15 amino acids.

This clonotype was counted only a few times. The chain is built from TRBV4-1 and TRBJ1-4; D might be TRBD1 (6 bases). Germline V gene lookup returns CDR1 MGHRA and CDR2 YSYEKL. This CDR3 comprises 17 residues. V was trimmed by 1 base and J by 5 bases, leaving 17 bases between them. The CDR3 nucleotides read TGCGCCAGCAGCCAAGTCTTCCGCAGGGGAGCGAATGAAAAACTGTTTTTT. This encodes CASSQVFRRGANEKLFF.

This clonotype was recorded once. This chain links TRBV7-2 with TRBJ1-6; D is perhaps TRBD1 (6 bases). Trimming left V 0 bases short and J 10 bases short, with 19 bases between. Germline loops: CDR1 SGHTA, CDR2 FQGNSA. This CDR3 spans 17 amino acids. CDR3 bases: TGTGCCAGCAGCTTAGCGCTTCAGGGGAGATCGAGCTCACCCCTCCACTTT. Its translation: CASSLALQGRSSSPLHF.

This chain connects TRBV14 to TRBJ2-5; 9 bases are shared with TRBD2. CDR3 size: 13 residues. The V segment lost 3 bases and the J segment 11 bases; nucleotides outside the gene matches: 7. Germline CDR1 and CDR2: SGHDN and FVKESK. The chain's CDR3 is CASSQLAGNEQYF. The CDR3 DNA follows: TGTGCCAGCAGCCAGCTAGCGGGGAATGAGCAGTACTTC.

This clonotype was counted a single time. CDR3 nucleotide sequence: TGTGCCAGCTCACCAGGACAAAATGAAGCAAAACTGTTTTTT. Residues: CASSPGQNEAKLFF. The chain links TRBV18 to TRBJ1-4; perhaps TRBD1 as D (5 bases). Trimming pared 2 bases from V and 10 bases from J, leaving 14 bases between. CDR1 KGHSH and CDR2 LQKENI come from the germline V gene. The length of the CDR3 is 14 residues.

This sequence joins TRBV12-3 or TRBV12-4 and TRBJ1-1, with no clear D. The V end lost 7 bases, the J end lost 0 bases, and 9 bases lay between the germline ends. This CDR3 has 13 residues. The CDR3 loop is CASKDTMNTEAFF. The CDR3 DNA reads as TGTGCCAGCAAAGACACCATGAACACTGAAGCTTTCTTT.

This clonotype was seen a handful of times. The genes are TRBV20-1 and TRBJ1-2; a possible D gene is TRBD1 (5 bases). The CDR3 is 13 residues long. From germline, CDR1 is DFQATT and CDR2 SNEGSKA (reference sequence). V lost 0 bases and J 5 bases, leaving 10 bases between the germline ends. This CDR3 reads CSARDFQGYGYTF. For the CDR3, the DNA is TGCAGTGCTAGAGATTTTCAGGGTTATGGCTACACCTTC.

The chain is built from TRBV9 and TRBJ2-1; 8 bases line up with TRBD2. Germline lookup yields CDR1 SGDLS and CDR2 YYNGEE. This CDR3 is 15 amino acids long. Trimming took 0 bases from V and 5 from J; bases not matched to a gene: 4. CDR3 sequence reads: CASSVAGLANNEQFF. The CDR3 DNA follows: TGTGCCAGCAGCGTAGCAGGACTAGCCAACAATGAGCAGTTCTTC.

The chain couples TRBV7-6 to TRBJ1-6; D is perhaps TRBD1 (5 bases). Germline V gene lookup returns CDR1 SGHVS and CDR2 FNYEAQ. Trimming removed 1 base from V and 0 bases from J, with 10 bases in between. There are 17 residues in the CDR3. This CDR3 is CASSLGGRYSYNSPLHF. In DNA form, the CDR3 reads TGTGCCAGCAGCTTAGGGGGACGGTACTCCTATAATTCACCCCTCCACTTT.

V and J are TRBV27 and TRBJ2-5; 7 bases are a match to TRBD2. There are 14 residues in the CDR3. Looked up from germline, CDR1 is MNHEY and CDR2 is SMNVEV (reference sequence). V gave up 5 bases and J gave up 11 bases; unmatched junction bases: 14. This CDR3 reads CASSPRGENNEQYF. The CDR3 bases are TGTGCCAGCAGTCCCCGGGGGGAAAACAATGAGCAGTACTTC.

This clonotype was detected a few times. The rearrangement joins TRBV7-8 to TRBJ2-7; D is ambiguous. V was trimmed by 4 bases and J by 7 bases, leaving 20 bases between them. Germline V CDR1 and CDR2: SGHVS, FQNEAQ. The length of the CDR3 is 15 residues. CDR3 sequence: CASSSHRIAYNEQYF. The DNA of the CDR3 is TGTGCCAGCAGCTCCCATAGGATAGCCTACAATGAGCAGTACTTC. Supplemented by reference TRBV7-8 and TRBJ2-7, the full variable domain reads GAGVSQSPRYKVAKRGQDVALRCDPISGHVSLFWYQQALGQGPEFLTYFQNEAQLDKSGLPSDRFFAERPEGSVSTLKIQRTQQEDSAVYLCASSSHRIAYNEQYFGPGTRLTVT.

This clonotype was observed a single time. This chain connects TRBV9 to TRBJ1-1; 10 positions agree with TRBD1. The CDR3 runs 16 residues. Germline CDR1 and CDR2: SGDLS and YYNGEE. V gave up 6 bases and J gave up 4 bases; unmatched junction bases: 12. CDR3 sequence (DNA): TGTGCCAGCAATCAGAGGGGACAGGGGCTCGGCACTGAAGCTTTCTTT. It yields the protein CASNQRGQGLGTEAFF. The entire variable domain, with the rest obtained from reference TRBV9 and TRBJ1-1, is as follows: DSGVTQTPKHLITATGQRVTLRCSPRSGDLSVYWYQQSLDQGLQFLIQYYNGEERAKGNILERFSAQQFPDLHSELNLSSLELGDSALYFCASNQRGQGLGTEAFFGQGTRLTVV.

This chain joins TRBV28 and TRBJ1-5; weak D call: TRBD1 (6 bases). The CDR3 runs 14 residues. CDR1 and CDR2 from the germline V gene are MDHEN and SYDVKM. V lost 5 bases and J lost 6, with 14 bases in between. The CDR3 spells CASSKGGDVQPQHF. The CDR3 bases are TGTGCCAGCAGTAAAGGGGGGGATGTTCAGCCCCAGCATTTT.

This sequence joins TRBV5-1 and TRBJ1-1; 7 bases map to TRBD1. There are 15 residues in the CDR3. Germline V gives CDR1 SGHRS, CDR2 YFSETQ. V shed 0 bases and J 4 bases; nucleotides not matched to a gene: 6. The CDR3 spells CASSLVKGAGTEAFF. DNA of the CDR3: TGCGCCAGCAGCTTGGTTAAGGGGGCAGGCACTGAAGCTTTCTTT.